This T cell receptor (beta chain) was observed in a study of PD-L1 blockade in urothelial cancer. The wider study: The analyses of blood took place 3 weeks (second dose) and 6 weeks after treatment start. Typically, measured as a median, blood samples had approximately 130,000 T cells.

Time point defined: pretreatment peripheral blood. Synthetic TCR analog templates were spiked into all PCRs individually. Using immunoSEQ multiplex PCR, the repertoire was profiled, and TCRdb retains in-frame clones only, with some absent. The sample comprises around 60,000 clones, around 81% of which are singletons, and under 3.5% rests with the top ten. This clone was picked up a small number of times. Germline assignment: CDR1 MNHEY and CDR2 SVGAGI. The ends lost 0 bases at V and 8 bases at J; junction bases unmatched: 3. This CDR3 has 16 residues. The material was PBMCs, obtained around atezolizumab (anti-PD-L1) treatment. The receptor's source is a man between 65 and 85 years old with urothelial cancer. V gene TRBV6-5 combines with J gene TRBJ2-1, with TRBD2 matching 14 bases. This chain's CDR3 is CASSYSGTSGSDEQFF. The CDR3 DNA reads TGTGCCAGCAGTTACTCAGGGACTAGCGGGAGTGATGAGCAGTTCTTC.